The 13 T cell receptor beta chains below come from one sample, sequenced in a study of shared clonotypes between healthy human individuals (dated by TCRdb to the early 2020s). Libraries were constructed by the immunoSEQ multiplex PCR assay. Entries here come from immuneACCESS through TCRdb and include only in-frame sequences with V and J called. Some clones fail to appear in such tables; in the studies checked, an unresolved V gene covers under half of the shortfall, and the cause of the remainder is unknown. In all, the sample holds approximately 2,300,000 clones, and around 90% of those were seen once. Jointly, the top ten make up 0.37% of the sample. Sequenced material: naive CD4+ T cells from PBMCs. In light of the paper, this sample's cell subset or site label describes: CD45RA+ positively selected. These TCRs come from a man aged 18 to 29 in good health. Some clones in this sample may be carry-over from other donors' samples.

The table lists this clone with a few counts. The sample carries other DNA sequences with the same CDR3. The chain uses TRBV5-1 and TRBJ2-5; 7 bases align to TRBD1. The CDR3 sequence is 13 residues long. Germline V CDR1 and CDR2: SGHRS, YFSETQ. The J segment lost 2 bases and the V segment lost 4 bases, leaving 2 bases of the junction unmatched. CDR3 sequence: CASSLGQQETQYF. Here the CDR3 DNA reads TGCGCCAGCAGCCTGGGACAGCAAGAGACCCAGTACTTC.

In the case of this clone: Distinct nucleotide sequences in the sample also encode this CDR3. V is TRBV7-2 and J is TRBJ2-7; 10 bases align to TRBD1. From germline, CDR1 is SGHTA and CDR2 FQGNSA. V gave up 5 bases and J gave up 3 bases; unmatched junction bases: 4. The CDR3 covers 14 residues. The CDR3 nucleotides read TGTGCCAGCAGCCCAGACAGGGGGCTCTACGAGCAGTACTTC. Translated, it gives CASSPDRGLYEQYF.

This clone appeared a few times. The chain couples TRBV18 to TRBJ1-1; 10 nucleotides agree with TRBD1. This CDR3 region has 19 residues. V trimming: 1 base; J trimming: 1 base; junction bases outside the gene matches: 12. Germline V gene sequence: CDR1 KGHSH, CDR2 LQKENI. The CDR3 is CASSPRGRGTGATNTEAFF. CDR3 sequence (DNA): TGTGCCAGCTCACCACGGGGCCGAGGGACAGGGGCTACGAACACTGAAGCTTTCTTT.

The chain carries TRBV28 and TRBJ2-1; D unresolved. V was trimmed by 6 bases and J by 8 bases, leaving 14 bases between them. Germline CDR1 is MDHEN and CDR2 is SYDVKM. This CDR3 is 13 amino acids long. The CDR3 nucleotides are TGTGCCAGCAGACTCTACTCCAGCGATGAGCAGTTCTTC. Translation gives CASRLYSSDEQFF.

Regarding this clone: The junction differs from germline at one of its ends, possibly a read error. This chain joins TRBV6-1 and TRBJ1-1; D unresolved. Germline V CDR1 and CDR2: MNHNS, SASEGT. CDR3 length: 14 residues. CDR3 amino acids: CASREGSKNTEAFF. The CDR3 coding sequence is TGTGCCAGCAGGGAAGGGAGTAAGAACACTGAAGCTTTCTTT.

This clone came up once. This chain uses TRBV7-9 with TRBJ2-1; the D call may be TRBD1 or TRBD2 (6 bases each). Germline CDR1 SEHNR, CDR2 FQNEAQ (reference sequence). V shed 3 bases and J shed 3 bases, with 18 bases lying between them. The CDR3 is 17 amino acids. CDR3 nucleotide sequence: TGTGCCAGCAGCTTTCGACAGAGGGGGGAGAACTACAATGAGCAGTTCTTC. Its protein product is CASSFRQRGENYNEQFF.

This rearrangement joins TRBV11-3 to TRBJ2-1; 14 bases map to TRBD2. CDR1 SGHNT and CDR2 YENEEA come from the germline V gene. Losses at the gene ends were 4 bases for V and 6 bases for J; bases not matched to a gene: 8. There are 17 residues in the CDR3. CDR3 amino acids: CASSSRSTSGRANEQFF. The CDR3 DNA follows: TGTGCCAGCAGCTCTCGATCGACTAGCGGGAGGGCCAATGAGCAGTTCTTC.

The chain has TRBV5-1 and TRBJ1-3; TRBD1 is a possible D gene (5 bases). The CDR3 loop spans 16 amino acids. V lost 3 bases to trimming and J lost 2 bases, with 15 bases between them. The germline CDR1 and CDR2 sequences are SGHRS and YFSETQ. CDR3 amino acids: CASSSHGAATGNTIYF. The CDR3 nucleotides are TGCGCCAGCAGCTCCCACGGGGCCGCCACTGGAAACACCATATATTTT.

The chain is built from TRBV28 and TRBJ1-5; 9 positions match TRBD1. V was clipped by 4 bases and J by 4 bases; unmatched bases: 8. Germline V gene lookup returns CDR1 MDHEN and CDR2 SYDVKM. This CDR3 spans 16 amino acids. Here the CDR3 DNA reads TGTGCCAGCAGTTCTCTAAAAGGGACAGGGAATCAGCCCCAGCATTTT. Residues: CASSSLKGTGNQPQHF.

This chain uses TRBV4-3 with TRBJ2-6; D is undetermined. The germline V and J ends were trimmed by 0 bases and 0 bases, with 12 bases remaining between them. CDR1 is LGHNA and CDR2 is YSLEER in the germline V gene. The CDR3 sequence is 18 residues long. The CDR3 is CASSQDLGSLSGANVLTF. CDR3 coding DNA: TGCGCCAGCAGCCAAGACTTAGGTAGCCTCTCTGGGGCCAACGTCCTGACTTTC.

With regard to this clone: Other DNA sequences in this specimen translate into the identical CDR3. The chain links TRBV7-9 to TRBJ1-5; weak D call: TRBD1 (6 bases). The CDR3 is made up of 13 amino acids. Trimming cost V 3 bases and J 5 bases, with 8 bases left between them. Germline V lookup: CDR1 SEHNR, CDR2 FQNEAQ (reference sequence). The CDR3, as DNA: TGTGCCAGCAGCTTGGGGGGGCATCAGCCCCAGCATTTT. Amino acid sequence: CASSLGGHQPQHF.

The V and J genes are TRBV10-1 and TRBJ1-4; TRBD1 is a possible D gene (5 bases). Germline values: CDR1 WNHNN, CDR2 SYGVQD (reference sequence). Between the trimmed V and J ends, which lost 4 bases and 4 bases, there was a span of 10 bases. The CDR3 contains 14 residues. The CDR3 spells CASSAGGNNEKLFF. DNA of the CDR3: TGCGCCAGCAGTGCTGGGGGAAATAATGAAAAACTGTTTTTT.

The CDR3 protein is CASSLEVRLAGGRNEQFF. DNA of the CDR3: TGTGCCAGCAGTTTAGAAGTGAGACTAGCGGGAGGGAGGAATGAGCAGTTCTTC. This rearrangement joins TRBV28 to TRBJ2-1; 14 bases match TRBD2. J was trimmed by 7 bases and V by 2 bases; bases with no gene match: 10. The CDR3 consists of 18 residues. Germline assignment: CDR1 MDHEN and CDR2 SYDVKM.